What follows is one T cell receptor beta chain and its context. Unsorted PBMC contributed about 0.3 ug DNA, 25,000 to 35,000 T cell genomes, to each replicate PCR. The sequencing of unsorted PBMC DNA took place on ten immunoSEQ deep assay plates. Libraries were prepared by immunoSEQ multiplex PCR; TCRdb keeps only in-frame clonotypes and omits some of them. Of around 430,000 clones in the sample, roughly 83% were seen once. This sample stems from a study of shared clonotypes between healthy human individuals. The donors, all of them Caucasian adults, lived in Nashville, Tennessee. V lost 5 bases and J lost 1; bases outside the gene matches: 1. The CDR3 is 14 amino acids. CDR1 and CDR2 (germline): MRHNA, SNTAGT.

Sequencing used PBMCs. The receptor was derived from a woman in her forties in good health. Some clones in this sample may be carry-over from other donors' samples. The chain is built from TRBV6-4 and TRBJ2-3, with 9 bases matching TRBD2. The chain's CDR3 is CASSQRGGTDTQYF. CDR3 bases: TGTGCCAGCAGTCAGCGGGGGGGCACAGATACGCAGTATTTT.